Following are 20 T cell receptor beta chains from one sample sequenced in a study of control samples from healthy donors and cancer patients. Profiled with immunoSEQ multiplex PCR; TCRdb holds only in-frame clones, not every one. The top ten hold around 6.5% of the sample, which has hundreds of thousands of clones, around 90% seen once. Sequencing was done on a sample of PBMCs. All receptors derive from a man in his forties with head and neck cancer.

V gene TRBV6-5 combines with J gene TRBJ1-1; D not resolved. Germline V gene lookup returns CDR1 MNHEY and CDR2 SVGAGI. The CDR3 runs 15 residues. Between the trimmed V and J ends, which lost 6 bases and 1 base, there was a span of 15 bases. CDR3 in DNA: TGTGCCAGCAGCCCCCCCCTGTGGGAGAACACTGAAGCTTTCTTT. Protein: CASSPPLWENTEAFF.

The rearrangement uses TRBV6-5 and TRBJ2-5, with unresolved D. The V end was cut by 7 bases, the J end by 1 base, with 16 bases between. This CDR3 has 15 amino acids. Germline CDR1 is MNHEY and CDR2 is SVGAGI. CDR3 DNA: TGTGCCAGCACCCACTCCGCCGAACCCCAAGAGACCCAGTACTTC. Translating it yields CASTHSAEPQETQYF.

The rearrangement uses TRBV29-1 and TRBJ1-2; D is uncertain. V dropped 3 bases and J dropped 8 bases, with 10 bases sitting between them. The germline gives CDR1 SQVTM, CDR2 ANQGSEA. The CDR3 runs 11 residues. In DNA form, the CDR3 reads TGCAGCGTTGAGAGTCGGGGAGGCTACACCTTC. Translation: CSVESRGGYTF.

The V gene is TRBV12-3 or TRBV12-4, the J gene TRBJ1-1; the D gene is possibly TRBD1 (6 bases). V lost 5 bases to trimming and J lost 4 bases, with 11 bases between them. The CDR3 loop spans 13 amino acids. The DNA for the CDR3 is TGTGCCAGCAGTCTTGACAGGAGCACTGAAGCTTTCTTT. Its translation is CASSLDRSTEAFF.

This chain links TRBV10-3 with TRBJ1-1; possible D gene TRBD1, 6 bases. Germline CDR1 and CDR2: ENHRY and SYGVKD. The CDR3 has 13 residues. The V end was cut by 7 bases, the J end by 1 base, with 10 bases between. DNA for the CDR3: TGTGCCATCAAAGGGGGGCAGAACACTGAAGCTTTCTTT. Translated, it gives CAIKGGQNTEAFF.

The chain carries TRBV11-2 and TRBJ2-1; D is ambiguous. The CDR3 sequence is 16 residues long. V was shortened by 4 bases and J by 1 base, with 14 bases between the two germline ends. Per germline, CDR1 SGHAT and CDR2 FQNNGV. The CDR3 spells CASSSLGGESYNEQFF. The CDR3 DNA reads as TGTGCCAGCAGCTCCCTGGGCGGAGAATCCTACAATGAGCAGTTCTTC.

The V and J genes are TRBV11-2 and TRBJ2-1, with 10 bases matching TRBD1. Losses at the gene ends were 5 bases for V and 4 bases for J; bases not matched to a gene: 5. The CDR3 contains 15 residues. Germline CDR1 SGHAT, CDR2 FQNNGV. In nucleotides, the CDR3 is TGTGCCAGCAGCGTGGGACAGGGGCCTTACAATGAGCAGTTCTTC. Residues: CASSVGQGPYNEQFF.

The chain couples TRBV12-1 to TRBJ1-5. TRBV12-1 is tagged as a pseudogene. The CDR3 totals 17 residues. The CDR3 is CASSHLRVPSPRQPQHF. CDR3 DNA: TGTGCCAGCAGCCACTTAAGGGTCCCGAGCCCCAGACAGCCCCAGCATTTT.

This chain connects TRBV29-1 to TRBJ2-3; tentatively, D is TRBD2 (7 bases). CDR1 and CDR2 from the germline V gene are SQVTM and ANQGSEA. V dropped 2 bases and J dropped 3 bases, with 15 bases sitting between them. This CDR3 is built from 15 residues. CDR3 in amino acids: CSVESRGGRTDTQYF. CDR3 DNA sequence: TGCAGCGTTGAATCCAGGGGAGGGAGAACAGATACGCAGTATTTT.

The chain is built from TRBV7-8 and TRBJ2-4; D is possibly TRBD2 (5 bases). The ends were cut back, 1 base at V and 7 bases at J, with 8 bases in the middle. The CDR3 runs to 13 residues. Per the germline V gene, CDR1 is SGHVS and CDR2 is FQNEAQ. CDR3 nucleotide sequence: TGTGCCAGCAGCTTAGAGGGAGTGAACATTCAGTACTTC. Translated: CASSLEGVNIQYF.

This chain joins TRBV12-5 and TRBJ2-3; D is uncertain. CDR1 and CDR2 (germline): LGHNT, FRNRAP. Trimming removed 5 bases from V and 6 bases from J, with 18 bases in between. The CDR3 has 15 residues. The DNA of the CDR3 is TGTGCTAGTGGTCACGCGGCTGTACCCCCCGATACGCAGTATTTT. It is translated as CASGHAAVPPDTQYF.

The chain recombines TRBV14 with TRBJ2-5, with a weak D call TRBD2 (6 bases). Germline V gene lookup returns CDR1 SGHDN and CDR2 FVKESK. Trimming shortened V by 4 bases and J by 7 bases, and 13 bases separated the two germline ends. The CDR3 consists of 13 residues. The CDR3 sequence is CASSRGVSGTQYF. CDR3 coding DNA: TGTGCCAGCAGCCGGGGGGTCAGCGGGACCCAGTACTTC.

J is TRBJ2-3 and V is TRBV11-3; D remains ambiguous. The CDR3 sequence is 13 residues long. From germline, CDR1 is SGHNT and CDR2 YENEEA. V lost 5 bases, J lost 2 bases, and 8 bases lay in between. CDR3 DNA: TGTGCCAGCAGCCGTTTAACCACAGATACGCAGTATTTT. Protein product: CASSRLTTDTQYF.

This sequence joins TRBV4-1 and TRBJ2-7; 8 positions agree with TRBD1. This CDR3 comprises 16 residues. The V gene's germline CDR1 is MGHRA and CDR2 YSYEKL. Trimming cost V 3 bases and J 3 bases; bases outside gene matches: 10. CDR3 coding DNA: TGCGCCAGCAGCCACCCGGACAGGGACGCCGGCTACGAGCAGTACTTC. It translates to CASSHPDRDAGYEQYF.

The rearrangement uses TRBV9 and TRBJ1-2; 7 bases align to TRBD1. CDR3 length: 13 residues. V was clipped by 2 bases and J by 4 bases; unmatched bases: 2. Looked up from germline, CDR1 is SGDLS and CDR2 is YYNGEE. Here the CDR3 DNA reads TGTGCCAGCAGCGTGAGACAGGGCTATGGCTACACCTTC. It yields the protein CASSVRQGYGYTF.

V and J are TRBV11-2 and TRBJ2-7; D tentatively fits TRBD1 or TRBD2 (6 bases each). The CDR3 length is 16 residues. The V gene lost 1 base and the J gene lost 0 bases, with 13 bases spanning the gap. From germline, CDR1 is SGHAT and CDR2 FQNNGV. The CDR3 DNA follows: TGTGCCAGCAGCTTAGGTGGAGGGGGGAGCTCCTACGAGCAGTACTTC. Its protein product is CASSLGGGGSSYEQYF.

The rearrangement links TRBV19 to TRBJ1-1; D is unclear. In germline, CDR1 is LNHDA, CDR2 SQIVND (reference sequence). CDR3 length: 14 amino acids. The V and J ends lost 3 bases and 8 bases respectively, with 16 bases between them. The CDR3 DNA is TGTGCCAGTAGTATTAAAGGATTCGGTGCCGAAGCTTTCTTT. Protein product: CASSIKGFGAEAFF.

The CDR3 nucleotides are TGCGCCAGCAGTGAGGGCGGGAGAGTTGAGCAGTTCTTC. Protein: CASSEGGRVEQFF. The chain uses TRBV10-2 and TRBJ2-1; 7 bases are a match to TRBD2. After removal of 2 bases from V and 9 bases from J, the junction contained 4 bases not matched to a gene. The length of the CDR3 is 13 residues. The germline gives CDR1 WSHSY, CDR2 SAAADI.

The rearrangement joins TRBV3-1 (or the pseudogene TRBV3-2) to TRBJ2-5; a possible D gene is TRBD2 (6 bases). The CDR3 contains 17 residues. Between the trimmed V and J ends, which lost 3 bases and 5 bases, there was a span of 22 bases. The germline gives CDR1 LGHDT, CDR2 YNNKEL (reference sequence). CDR3 residues: CASSQPGRQASGETQYF. CDR3 nucleotides: TGTGCCAGCAGCCAGCCAGGACGGCAGGCAAGCGGGGAGACCCAGTACTTC.

V and J are TRBV20-1 and TRBJ1-4, with no clear D. Looked up from germline, CDR1 is DFQATT and CDR2 is SNEGSKA (reference sequence). The CDR3 spans 14 residues. The V and J ends lost 3 bases and 8 bases respectively, with 16 bases between them. The CDR3 is CSASRPSGEEKLFF. The CDR3 nucleotides read TGCAGTGCTAGTCGTCCCTCGGGTGAAGAAAAACTGTTTTTT.